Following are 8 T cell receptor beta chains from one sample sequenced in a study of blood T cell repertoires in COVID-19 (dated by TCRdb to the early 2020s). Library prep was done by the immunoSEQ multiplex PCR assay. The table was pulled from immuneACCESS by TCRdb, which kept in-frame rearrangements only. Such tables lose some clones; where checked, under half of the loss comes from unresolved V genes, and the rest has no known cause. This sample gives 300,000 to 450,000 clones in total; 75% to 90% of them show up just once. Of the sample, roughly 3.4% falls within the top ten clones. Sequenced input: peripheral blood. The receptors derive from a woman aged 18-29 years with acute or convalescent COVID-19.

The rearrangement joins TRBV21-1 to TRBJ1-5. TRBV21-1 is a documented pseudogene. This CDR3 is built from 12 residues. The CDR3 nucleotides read TGTGCCAGCAATAATAGCAATCAGCCCCAGCATTTT. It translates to CASNNSNQPQHF.

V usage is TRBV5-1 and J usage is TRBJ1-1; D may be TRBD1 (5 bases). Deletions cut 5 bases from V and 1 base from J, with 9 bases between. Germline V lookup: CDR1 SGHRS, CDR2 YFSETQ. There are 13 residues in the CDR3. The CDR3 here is CASRAQGNTEAFF. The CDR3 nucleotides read TGCGCCAGCAGGGCCCAGGGGAACACTGAAGCTTTCTTT.

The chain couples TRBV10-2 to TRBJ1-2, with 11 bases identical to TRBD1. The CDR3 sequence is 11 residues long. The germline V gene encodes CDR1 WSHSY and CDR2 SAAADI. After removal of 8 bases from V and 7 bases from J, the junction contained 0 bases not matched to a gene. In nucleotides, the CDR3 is TGCGCCAGCGGGACAGGGGGTGGCTACACCTTC. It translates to CASGTGGGYTF.

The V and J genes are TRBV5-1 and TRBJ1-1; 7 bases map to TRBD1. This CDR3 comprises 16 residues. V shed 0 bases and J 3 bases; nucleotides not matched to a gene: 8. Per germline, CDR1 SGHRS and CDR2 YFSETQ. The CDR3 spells CASSLGLQGKYTEAFF. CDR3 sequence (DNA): TGCGCCAGCAGCTTGGGCTTACAGGGGAAGTACACTGAAGCTTTCTTT.

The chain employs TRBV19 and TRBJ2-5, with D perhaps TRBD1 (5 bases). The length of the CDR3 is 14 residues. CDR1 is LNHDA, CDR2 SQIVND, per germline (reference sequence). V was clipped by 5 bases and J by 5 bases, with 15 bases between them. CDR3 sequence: CASSYSQGRETQYF. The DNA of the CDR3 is TGTGCCAGTAGTTACAGTCAGGGTCGGGAGACCCAGTACTTC. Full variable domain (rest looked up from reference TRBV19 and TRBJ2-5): DGGITQSPKYLFRKEGQNVTLSCEQNLNHDAMYWYRQDPGQGLRLIYYSQIVNDFQKGDIAEGYSVSREKKESFPLTVTSAQKNPTAFYLCASSYSQGRETQYFGPGTRLLVL.

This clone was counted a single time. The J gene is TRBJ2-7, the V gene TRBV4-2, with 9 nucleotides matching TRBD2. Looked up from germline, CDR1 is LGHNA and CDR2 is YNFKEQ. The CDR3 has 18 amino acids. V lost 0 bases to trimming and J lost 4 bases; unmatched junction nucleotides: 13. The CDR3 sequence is CASSQDPAGGPFPYEQYF. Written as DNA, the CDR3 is TGTGCCAGCAGCCAAGACCCAGCGGGAGGCCCATTTCCTTACGAGCAGTACTTC.

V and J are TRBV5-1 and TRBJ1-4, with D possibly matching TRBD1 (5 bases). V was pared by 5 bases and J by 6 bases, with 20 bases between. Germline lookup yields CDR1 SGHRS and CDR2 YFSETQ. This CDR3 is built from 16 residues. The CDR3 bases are TGCGCCAGCAGACTCAGACTTGGGGGGGATTATGAAAAACTGTTTTTT. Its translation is CASRLRLGGDYEKLFF.

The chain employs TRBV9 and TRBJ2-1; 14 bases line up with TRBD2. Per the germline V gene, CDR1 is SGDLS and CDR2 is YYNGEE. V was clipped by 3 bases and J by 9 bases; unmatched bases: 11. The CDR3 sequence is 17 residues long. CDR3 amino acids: CASSASGTSGRGSEQFF. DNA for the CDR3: TGTGCCAGCAGCGCCTCCGGGACTAGCGGGAGAGGTAGTGAGCAGTTCTTC.